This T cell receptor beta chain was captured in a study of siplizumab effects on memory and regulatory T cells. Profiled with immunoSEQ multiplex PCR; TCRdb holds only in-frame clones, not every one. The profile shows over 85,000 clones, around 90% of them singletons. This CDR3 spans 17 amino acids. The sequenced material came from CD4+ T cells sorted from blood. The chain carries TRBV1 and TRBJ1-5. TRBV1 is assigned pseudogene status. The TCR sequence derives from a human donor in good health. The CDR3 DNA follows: TGCACCAGCAGCCAAGACAGGCGGGGACGGGGAAATCAGCCCCAGCATTTT. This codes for CTSSQDRRGRGNQPQHF.